By frequency in the sample, the clone carrying this T cell receptor beta chain is medium-sized (0.01 to 0.1%). Its antigen is undetermined. This specimen belongs to a study of metastatic and nonmetastatic thyroid tumors. Study information: Repertoires of blood and of tissue (tumor or nodule) from malignant and benign thyroid patients were compared. Study-level results: It was reportedly found that TCR beta diversity was significantly higher in malignant thyroid tumors than in benign nodules, a difference seen in both blood and tumor samples.

Germline CDR1 and CDR2: MNHEY and SVGAGI. The V and J ends lost 2 bases and 0 bases, in that order; junction bases with no gene match: 8. The CDR3 sequence is 17 residues long. Original processing methods: Clinicopathological groups differed in CDR3, with these differences serving to build a distant-metastasis classifier for papillary thyroid cancer. Via MiXCR, TCRdb re-called the PCR reads. TCRdb, not the original authors, processed these V and J calls. The table has about 25,000 clones, roughly a fifth seen once. Not a single patient had been given any form of treatment at any point before undergoing thyroid surgery.

Sequencing was done on a sample of blood. The receptor's source is a male donor with papillary thyroid cancer or a benign thyroid nodule (not recorded which). Some clones in this sample may be carry-over from other donors' samples. The rearrangement links TRBV6-5 to TRBJ2-7; 9 bases map to TRBD1. The CDR3 region has the DNA TGTGCCAGCAGTTACGCCTCCGGGACAGGGAACTCCTACGAGCAGTACTTC. Its protein is CASSYASGTGNSYEQYF.